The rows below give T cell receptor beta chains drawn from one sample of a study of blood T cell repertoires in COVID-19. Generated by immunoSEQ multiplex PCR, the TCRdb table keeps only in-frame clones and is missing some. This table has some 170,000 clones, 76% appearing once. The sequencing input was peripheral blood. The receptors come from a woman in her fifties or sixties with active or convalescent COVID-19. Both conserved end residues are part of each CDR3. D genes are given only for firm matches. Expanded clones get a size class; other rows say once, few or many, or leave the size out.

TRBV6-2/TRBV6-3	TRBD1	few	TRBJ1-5	TGTGCCAGCAGTACCGGGACAGGGGTTACCTTAGGCAATCAGCCCCAGCATTTT	CASSTGTGVTLGNQPQHF
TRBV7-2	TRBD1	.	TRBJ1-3	TGTGCCAGCAGCAGAGAGGCGACAGGGGGCTTTTACTCTGGAAACACCATATATTTT	CASSREATGGFYSGNTIYF
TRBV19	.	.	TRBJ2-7	TGTGCCAGTAGTATGGGACTTTCCTACGAGCAGTACTTC	CASSMGLSYEQYF
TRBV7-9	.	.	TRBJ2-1	TGTGCCAGCAGCCGGGACTTCTCCTACAATGAGCAGTTCTTC	CASSRDFSYNEQFF
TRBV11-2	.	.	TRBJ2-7	TGTGCCAGCAGTAGGGCGGGACTTCTCTACGAGCAGTACTTC	CASSRAGLLYEQYF
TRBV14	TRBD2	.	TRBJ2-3	TGTGCCAGCAGCCAACCCAGAGCGGGAGAGCTCACAGATACGCAGTATTTT	CASSQPRAGELTDTQYF
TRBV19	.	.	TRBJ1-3	TGTGCCAGTAGTATGGGAGGTTCTGGAAACACCATATATTTT	CASSMGGSGNTIYF
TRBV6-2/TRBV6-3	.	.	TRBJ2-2	TGTGCCAGCAGTTACTCGTCGGGGGGCAACACCGGGGAGCTGTTTTTT	CASSYSSGGNTGELFF
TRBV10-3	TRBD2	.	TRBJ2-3	TGTGCCATCAAGGCTAGCGGGAACACAGATACGCAGTATTTT	CAIKASGNTDTQYF
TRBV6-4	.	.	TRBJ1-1	TGTGCCAGCAGTCCATCACAGGGGAACACTGAAGCTTTCTTT	CASSPSQGNTEAFF
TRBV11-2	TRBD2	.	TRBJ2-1	TGTGCCAGCAGCTTTTCAGCGGGGGGGTCGGATGAGCAGTTCTTC	CASSFSAGGSDEQFF
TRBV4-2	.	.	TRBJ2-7	TGTGCCAGCAGCCAAGATCTTTGGGGCCTCGGCTACGAGCAGTACTTC	CASSQDLWGLGYEQYF
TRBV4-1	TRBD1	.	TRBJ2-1	TGCGCCAGCAGCCAAGATCGGGACAGAACCTACAATGAGCAGTTCTTC	CASSQDRDRTYNEQFF
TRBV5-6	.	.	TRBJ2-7	TGTGCCAGCAGCTTGGTCCTCTCCTACGAGCAGTACTTC	CASSLVLSYEQYF
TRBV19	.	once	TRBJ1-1	TGTGCCAGTAGTAGAGAGGGGCGGGGGGATGAAGCTTTCTTT	CASSREGRGDEAFF